This paragraph covers one T cell receptor (beta chain) sequence. As yet, its antigen is unknown. This record comes from a study of cytomegalovirus exposure and HLA in healthy donors. The PCR had 60 Vbeta and 13 Jbeta primers. This table comes from immunoSEQ multiplex PCR, and its TCRdb copy is limited to in-frame clones, with some not included. Its listing shows approximately 110,000 clones. Germline trimming cut 5 bases from V and 5 bases from J; bases unmatched to any gene: 4. Germline V gives CDR1 PRHDT, CDR2 FYEKMQ (reference sequence). The CDR3 is made up of 13 amino acids. Study-wide findings and caveats: As confirmed in vitro, a few CMV-associated chains were specific for CMV antigens.

The TCR comes from a man aged 25-45 years in good health and CMV-seronegative. Material: PBMCs. The rearrangement joins TRBV13 to TRBJ1-1, with 8 positions matching TRBD1. CDR3 sequence reads: CASSRRDRTEAFF. CDR3 DNA: TGTGCCAGCAGCCGAAGGGACAGGACTGAAGCTTTCTTT. The complete variable domain, with remaining parts taken from reference TRBV13 and TRBJ1-1, reads AAGVIQSPRHLIKEKRETATLKCYPIPRHDTVYWYQQGPGQDPQFLISFYEKMQSDKGSIPDRFSAQQFSDYHSELNMSSLELGDSALYFCASSRRDRTEAFFGQGTRLTVV.